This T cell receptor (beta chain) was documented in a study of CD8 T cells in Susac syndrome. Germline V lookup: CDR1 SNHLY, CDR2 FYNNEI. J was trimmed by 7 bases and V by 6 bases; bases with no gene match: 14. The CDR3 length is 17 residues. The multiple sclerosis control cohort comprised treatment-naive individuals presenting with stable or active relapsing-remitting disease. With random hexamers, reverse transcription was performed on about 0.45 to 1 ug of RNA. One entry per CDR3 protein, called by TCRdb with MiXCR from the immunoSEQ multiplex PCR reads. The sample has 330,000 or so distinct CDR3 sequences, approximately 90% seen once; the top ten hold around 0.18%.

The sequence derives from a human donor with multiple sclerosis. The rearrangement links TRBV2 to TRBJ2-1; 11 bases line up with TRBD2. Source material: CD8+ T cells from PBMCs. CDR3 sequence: CASSEPSGGPEGNEQFF. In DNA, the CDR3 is TGTGCCAGCAGCGAGCCTAGCGGGGGGCCAGAGGGGAATGAGCAGTTCTTC.